The 25 T cell receptor beta chains below come from one sample, sequenced in a study of early T cells in non-severe SARS-CoV-2 infection. Via MiXCR, TCRdb re-called the 5' RACE reads, giving one row per CDR3 protein. The table lists roughly 56,000 distinct CDR3 sequences, about 15% of them singletons. The starting material was whole blood, obtained at baseline. These receptors originate from an adult who was a healthcare worker with PCR-confirmed SARS-CoV-2 infection or an uninfected control (not recorded which).

In nucleotides, the CDR3 is TGTGCCAGCAGTAAACTCTCAGGGGGAGGAGAGACCCAGTACTTC. As protein: CASSKLSGGGETQYF. The chain has TRBV27 and TRBJ2-5; perhaps TRBD1 as D (7 bases). This CDR3 is built from 15 residues. Germline V CDR1 and CDR2: MNHEY, SMNVEV (reference sequence). V shed 5 bases and J shed 4 bases, with 17 bases lying between them.

In regard to this clonotype: A read error may be the cause here, since a much bigger clone is one base away. V gene TRBV7-9 combines with J gene TRBJ2-3; 7 bases fit TRBD2. This CDR3 contains 13 residues. V was pared by 10 bases and J by 6 bases, with 10 bases of the junction left unmatched. From germline, CDR1 is SEHNR and CDR2 FQNEAQ (reference sequence). CDR3 in DNA: TGTGCCATCAGTATCGACGGGGGGGATACGCAGTATTTT. This codes for CAISIDGGDTQYF.

This chain joins TRBV5-6 and TRBJ2-1; TRBD1 matches at 8 bases. The CDR3 has 16 amino acids. Germline V CDR1 and CDR2: SGHDT, YYEEEE. V gave up 3 bases and J gave up 5 bases; unmatched junction bases: 10. CDR3: CASSSQGASLDNEQFF. As DNA, the CDR3 is TGTGCCAGCAGCTCTCAGGGGGCAAGTTTAGACAATGAGCAGTTCTTC.

The V gene is TRBV27, the J gene TRBJ1-4; D remains ambiguous. The V end lost 2 bases, the J end lost 4 bases, and 8 bases lay between the germline ends. The CDR3 is made up of 14 amino acids. The germline CDR1 and CDR2 sequences are MNHEY and SMNVEV (reference sequence). The CDR3 sequence is CASSLRRLNEKLFF. CDR3 in DNA: TGTGCCAGCAGTTTACGGCGGCTTAATGAAAAACTGTTTTTT.

The rearrangement links TRBV25-1 to TRBJ2-3, with D perhaps TRBD2 (5 bases). The CDR3 extends over 16 amino acids. The V gene's germline CDR1 is MGHDK and CDR2 SYGVNS. V lost 6 bases to trimming and J lost 4 bases, with 20 bases between them. Written as DNA, the CDR3 is TGTGCCAGCAGCCCCCTGCCCAACCGAGCGGCAGATACGCAGTATTTT. Its protein is CASSPLPNRAADTQYF.

The chain employs TRBV10-3 and TRBJ2-7; D is unclear. Trimming took off 2 bases at V and 3 bases at J, with 5 bases between the two ends. CDR1 is ENHRY and CDR2 is SYGVKD in the germline V gene. This CDR3 has 12 residues. This chain's CDR3 is CAISEGNYEQYF. The CDR3 DNA is TGTGCCATCAGTGAGGGGAACTACGAGCAGTACTTC.

This clonotype was counted a few times. The J gene is TRBJ2-2, the V gene TRBV2; 9 bases fit TRBD1. From germline, CDR1 is SNHLY and CDR2 FYNNEI. The CDR3 extends over 15 amino acids. V shed 6 bases and J 4 bases; nucleotides not matched to a gene: 6. CDR3 loop: CASRLDRGITGELFF. The CDR3 nucleotides read TGTGCCAGCAGGTTGGACAGGGGAATCACCGGGGAGCTGTTTTTT.

V is TRBV6-1 and J is TRBJ2-7, with 9 bases fitting TRBD1. CDR3 length equals 15 residues. V dropped 5 bases and J dropped 6; count of bases not matched to a gene: 11. Per germline, CDR1 MNHNS and CDR2 SASEGT. The CDR3 nucleotides read TGTGCCAGCAGTCTCCGGGACAGGGATTTCGGCGAGCAGTACTTC. Its translation: CASSLRDRDFGEQYF.

This chain links TRBV7-6 with TRBJ2-7; 8 nucleotides agree with TRBD1. The CDR3 is 14 residues long. V shed 3 bases, J shed 3 bases, and the junction held 4 bases outside the gene matches. Germline V CDR1 and CDR2: SGHVS, FNYEAQ. CDR3 bases: TGTGCCAGCAGCTTCCGGACAGGGTTCTACGAGCAGTACTTC. It yields the protein CASSFRTGFYEQYF.

There are a few counts of this clonotype. The chain carries TRBV7-8 and TRBJ2-5, with 15 bases identical to TRBD2. The ends lost 0 bases at V and 5 bases at J; junction bases unmatched: 4. The CDR3 consists of 17 residues. CDR1 is SGHVS, CDR2 FQNEAQ, per germline. For the CDR3, the DNA is TGTGCCAGCAGCTTAGCGGGACTAGCGGGAGGAGGGGAGACCCAGTACTTC. Amino acids: CASSLAGLAGGGETQYF.

This clonotype was counted only a few times. This CDR3 reads CSVGRELNYGYTF. Written as DNA, the CDR3 is TGCAGCGTTGGCCGAGAATTAAACTATGGCTACACCTTC. This chain joins TRBV29-1 and TRBJ1-2; no firm D call. CDR3 length: 13 residues. V lost 4 bases to trimming and J lost 2 bases, with 11 bases between them. CDR1 and CDR2 from the germline V gene are SQVTM and ANQGSEA.

J is TRBJ2-5 and V is TRBV2; D is perhaps TRBD2 (5 bases). The CDR3 has 10 residues. CDR1 and CDR2 (germline): SNHLY, FYNNEI. Trimming pared 11 bases from V and 5 bases from J, leaving 9 bases between. The CDR3 loop reads CASRGETQYF. The CDR3 DNA sequence: TGTGCCTCACGCGGGGAGACCCAGTACTTC.

The CDR3 spells CATSSGTGGSATNEKLFF. Here the CDR3 DNA reads TGTGCCACCAGCAGCGGGACAGGGGGTAGTGCAACTAATGAAAAACTGTTTTTT. The V gene is TRBV15, the J gene TRBJ1-4; 11 bases are shared with TRBD1. Losses at the gene ends were 3 bases for V and 0 bases for J; bases not matched to a gene: 6. Per germline, CDR1 LNHNV and CDR2 YYDKDF (reference sequence). The CDR3 consists of 18 residues.

This clonotype occurred a few times. The V call is TRBV30, the J call TRBJ1-2, with 7 bases that match TRBD1. V was pared by 5 bases and J by 0 bases, with 3 bases of the junction left unmatched. CDR1 is GTSNPN and CDR2 is SVGIG in the germline V gene (reference sequence). This CDR3 contains 13 residues. CDR3 in amino acids: CAWGDRTNYGYTF. The CDR3 region has the DNA TGTGCCTGGGGGGACAGAACTAACTATGGCTACACCTTC.

The rearrangement links TRBV6-1 to TRBJ1-3, with a weak D call TRBD1 (5 bases). V lost 8 bases and J 0 bases, leaving 11 bases between the germline ends. This CDR3 is 14 amino acids long. Germline loops: CDR1 MNHNS, CDR2 SASEGT. DNA for the CDR3: TGTGCCAGCGACGTGGGACCCTCTGGAAACACCATATATTTT. Amino acids: CASDVGPSGNTIYF.

This clonotype turned up a few times. The chain is built from TRBV20-1 and TRBJ2-3, with D possibly matching TRBD1 (6 bases). The CDR3 extends over 15 amino acids. From germline, CDR1 is DFQATT and CDR2 SNEGSKA (reference sequence). Trimming left V 6 bases short and J 2 bases short, with 18 bases between. CDR3 coding DNA: TGCAGTGCGCACCAGGGGTGGGGGACCACAGATACGCAGTATTTT. Translating gives CSAHQGWGTTDTQYF.

This clonotype appeared a few times. This sequence joins TRBV6-6 and TRBJ1-1, with 11 bases lining up with TRBD1. The CDR3 has 15 amino acids. CDR1 MNHNY and CDR2 SVGAGI come from the germline V gene (reference sequence). V lost 2 bases, J lost 6 bases, and 5 bases stayed unmatched. The chain's CDR3 is CASSYPGTGGSEAFF. In DNA, the CDR3 is TGTGCCAGCAGTTACCCCGGGACAGGGGGATCTGAAGCTTTCTTT.

V gene TRBV12-3 or TRBV12-4 combines with J gene TRBJ2-1, with 7 bases that match TRBD1. After removal of 5 bases from V and 5 bases from J, the junction contained 6 bases not matched to a gene. The CDR3 runs 14 residues. The CDR3 is CASSRTGPHNEQFF. For the CDR3, the DNA is TGTGCCAGCAGTCGGACAGGACCTCACAATGAGCAGTTCTTC.

In DNA form, the CDR3 reads TGCAGTGGATCAAACGACAGACAGAACACTGAAGCTTTCTTT. It is translated as CSGSNDRQNTEAFF. This sequence joins TRBV20-1 and TRBJ1-1; D may be TRBD1 (5 bases). Germline CDR1 and CDR2: DFQATT and SNEGSKA (reference sequence). The CDR3 has 14 residues. The V end lost 7 bases, the J end lost 1 base, and 16 bases lay between the germline ends.

This clonotype was found a few times. The chain combines TRBV6-6 with TRBJ2-5; no clear D. Germline V gene data show CDR1 as MNHNY and CDR2 as SVGAGI (reference sequence). Trimming took 7 bases from V and 5 from J, leaving 17 bases between them. This CDR3 spans 14 amino acids. The CDR3 sequence is CASTSPADGETQYF. The CDR3, as DNA: TGTGCCAGCACATCCCCGGCGGACGGCGAGACCCAGTACTTC.

This clonotype was found a few times. V gene TRBV7-2 combines with J gene TRBJ2-1; TRBD2 aligns across 12 bases. Trimming at V came to 7 bases and at J to 6 bases, leaving 7 bases not matched to a gene. The CDR3 loop spans 15 amino acids. CDR1 is SGHTA and CDR2 is FQGNSA in the germline V gene. The CDR3 reads CASNSRTSGVNEQFF. CDR3 nucleotide sequence: TGTGCCAGCAACTCCCGGACTAGCGGGGTCAATGAGCAGTTCTTC.

This clonotype occurred a few times. V usage is TRBV19 and J usage is TRBJ1-2; D gene unclear. The V end lost 7 bases, the J end lost 0 bases, and 6 bases lay between the germline ends. The germline gives CDR1 LNHDA, CDR2 SQIVND (reference sequence). CDR3 length equals 12 residues. CDR3 nucleotide sequence: TGTGCCAGTATGGCCGCTAACTATGGCTACACCTTC. Amino acid sequence: CASMAANYGYTF. Full variable domain (outside the CDR3, taken from reference TRBV19 and TRBJ1-2): DGGITQSPKYLFRKEGQNVTLSCEQNLNHDAMYWYRQDPGQGLRLIYYSQIVNDFQKGDIAEGYSVSREKKESFPLTVTSAQKNPTAFYLCASMAANYGYTFGSGTRLTVV.

V gene TRBV11-2 combines with J gene TRBJ1-2; 12 bases line up with TRBD1. Per the germline V gene, CDR1 is SGHAT and CDR2 is FQNNGV. The CDR3 is 14 residues long. After removal of 1 base from V and 8 bases from J, the junction contained 2 bases not matched to a gene. DNA of the CDR3: TGTGCCAGCAGCTTAGTGGGACAGGGGGCCGGCTACACCTTC. Translated: CASSLVGQGAGYTF.

The rearrangement uses TRBV5-8 and TRBJ2-3; the D gene could be TRBD1 or TRBD2 (5 bases each). This CDR3 comprises 14 residues. Germline V gene sequence: CDR1 SGHTS, CDR2 YDEGEE. V was trimmed by 4 bases and J by 5 bases, leaving 14 bases between them. CDR3 coding DNA: TGTGCCAGCAGCGTCATCCGGGACCGAGATACGCAGTATTTT. It encodes CASSVIRDRDTQYF.

The chain is built from TRBV19 and TRBJ1-1, with D possibly being TRBD1 (5 bases). Per the germline V gene, CDR1 is LNHDA and CDR2 is SQIVND (reference sequence). This CDR3 comprises 12 residues. V lost 2 bases and J lost 7, with 8 bases in between. The DNA for the CDR3 is TGTGCCAGTAGTATAAGGGGACTTGAAGCTTTCTTT. Amino acids: CASSIRGLEAFF.